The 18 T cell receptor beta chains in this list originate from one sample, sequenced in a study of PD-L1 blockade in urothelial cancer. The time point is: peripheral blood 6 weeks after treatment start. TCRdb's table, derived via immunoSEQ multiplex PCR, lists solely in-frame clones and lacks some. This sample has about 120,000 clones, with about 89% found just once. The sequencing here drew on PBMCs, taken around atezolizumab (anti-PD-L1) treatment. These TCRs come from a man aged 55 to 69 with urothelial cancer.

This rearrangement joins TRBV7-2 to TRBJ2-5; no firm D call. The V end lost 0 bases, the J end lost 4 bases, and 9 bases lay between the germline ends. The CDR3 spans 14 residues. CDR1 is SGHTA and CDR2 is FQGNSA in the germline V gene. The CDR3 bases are TGTGCCAGCAGCTTAGCGAAGCCGGGAGAGACCCAGTACTTC. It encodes CASSLAKPGETQYF. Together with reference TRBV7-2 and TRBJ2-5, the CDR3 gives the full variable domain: GAGVSQSPSNKVTEKGKDVELRCDPISGHTALYWYRQSLGQGLEFLIYFQGNSAPDKSGLPSDRFSAERTGGSVSTLTIQRTQQEDSAVYLCASSLAKPGETQYFGPGTRLLVL.

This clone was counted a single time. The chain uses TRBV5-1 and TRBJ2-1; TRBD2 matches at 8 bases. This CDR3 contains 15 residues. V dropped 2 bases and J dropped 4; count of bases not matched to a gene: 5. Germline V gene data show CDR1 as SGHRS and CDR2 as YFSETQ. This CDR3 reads CASSLLAETYNEQFF. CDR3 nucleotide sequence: TGCGCCAGCAGCTTACTAGCGGAGACTTACAATGAGCAGTTCTTC. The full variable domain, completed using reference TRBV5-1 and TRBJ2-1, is KAGVTQTPRYLIKTRGQQVTLSCSPISGHRSVSWYQQTPGQGLQFLFEYFSETQRNKGNFPGRFSGRQFSNSRSEMNVSTLELGDSALYLCASSLLAETYNEQFFGPGTRLTVL.

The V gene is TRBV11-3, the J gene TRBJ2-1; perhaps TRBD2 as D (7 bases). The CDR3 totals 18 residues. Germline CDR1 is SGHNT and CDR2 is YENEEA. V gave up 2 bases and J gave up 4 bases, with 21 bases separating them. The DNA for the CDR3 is TGTGCCAGCAGCTTACTCGGGGCGGGGGCCTTACATTACAATGAGCAGTTCTTC. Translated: CASSLLGAGALHYNEQFF.

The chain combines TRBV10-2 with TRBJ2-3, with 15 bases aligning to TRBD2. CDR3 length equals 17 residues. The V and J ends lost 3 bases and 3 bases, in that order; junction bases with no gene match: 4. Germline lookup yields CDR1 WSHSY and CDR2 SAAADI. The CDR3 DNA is TGCGCCAGCAGTGACCTTGGGACTAGCGGGGGGACAGATACGCAGTATTTT. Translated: CASSDLGTSGGTDTQYF.

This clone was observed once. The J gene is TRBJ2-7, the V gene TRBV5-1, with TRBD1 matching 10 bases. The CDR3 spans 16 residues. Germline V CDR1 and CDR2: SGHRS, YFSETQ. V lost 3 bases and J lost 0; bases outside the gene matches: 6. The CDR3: CASSSVGTGASYEQYF. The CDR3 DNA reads TGCGCCAGCAGCTCTGTCGGGACAGGGGCCTCCTACGAGCAGTACTTC.

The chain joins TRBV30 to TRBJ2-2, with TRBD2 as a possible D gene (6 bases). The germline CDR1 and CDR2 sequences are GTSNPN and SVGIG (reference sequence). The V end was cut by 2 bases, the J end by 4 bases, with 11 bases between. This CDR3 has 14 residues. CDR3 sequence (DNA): TGTGCCTGGAGTCCGGGAGCGCCCACCGGGGAGCTGTTTTTT. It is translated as CAWSPGAPTGELFF.

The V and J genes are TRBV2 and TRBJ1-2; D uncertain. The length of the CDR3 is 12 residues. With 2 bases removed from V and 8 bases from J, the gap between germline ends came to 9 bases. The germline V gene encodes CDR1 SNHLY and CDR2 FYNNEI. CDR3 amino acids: CASSERVEGYTF. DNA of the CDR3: TGTGCCAGCAGTGAACGGGTAGAGGGCTACACCTTC.

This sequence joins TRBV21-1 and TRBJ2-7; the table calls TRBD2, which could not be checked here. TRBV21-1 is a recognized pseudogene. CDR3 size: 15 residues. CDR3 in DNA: TGTGCCAGCAGCATCTCGACTAGCGGGGGCCACGAGCAGTACTTC. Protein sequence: CASSISTSGGHEQYF.

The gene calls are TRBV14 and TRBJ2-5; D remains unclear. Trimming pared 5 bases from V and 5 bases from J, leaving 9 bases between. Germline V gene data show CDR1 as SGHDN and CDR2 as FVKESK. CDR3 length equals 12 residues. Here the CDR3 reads CASSSFAETQYF. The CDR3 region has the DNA TGTGCCAGCAGCAGCTTCGCGGAGACCCAGTACTTC.

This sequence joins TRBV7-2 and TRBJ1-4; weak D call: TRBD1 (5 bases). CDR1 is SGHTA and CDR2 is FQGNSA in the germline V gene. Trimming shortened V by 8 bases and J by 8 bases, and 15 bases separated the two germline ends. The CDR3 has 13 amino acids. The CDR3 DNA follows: TGTGCCAGCGGATGGAGGGAGGGGGAAAAACTGTTTTTT. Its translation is CASGWREGEKLFF.

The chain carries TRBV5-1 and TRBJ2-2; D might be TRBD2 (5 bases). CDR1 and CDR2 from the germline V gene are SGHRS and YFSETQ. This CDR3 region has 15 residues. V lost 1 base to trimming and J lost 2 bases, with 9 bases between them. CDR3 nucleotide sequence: TGCGCCAGCAGCTTGCGACTACACAACACCGGGGAGCTGTTTTTT. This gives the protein CASSLRLHNTGELFF.

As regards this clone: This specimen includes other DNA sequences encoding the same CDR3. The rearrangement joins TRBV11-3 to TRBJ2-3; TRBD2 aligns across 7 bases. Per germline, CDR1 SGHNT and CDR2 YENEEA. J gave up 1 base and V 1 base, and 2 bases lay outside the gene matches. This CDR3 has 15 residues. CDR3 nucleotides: TGTGCCAGCAGCTTAGGTCGGGAGGGCACAGATACGCAGTATTTT. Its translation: CASSLGREGTDTQYF. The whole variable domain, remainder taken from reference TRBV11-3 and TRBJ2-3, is EAGVVQSPRYKIIEKKQPVAFWCNPISGHNTLYWYLQNLGQGPELLIRYENEEAVDDSQLPKDRFSAERLKGVDSTLKIQPAELGDSAVYLCASSLGREGTDTQYFGPGTRLTVL.

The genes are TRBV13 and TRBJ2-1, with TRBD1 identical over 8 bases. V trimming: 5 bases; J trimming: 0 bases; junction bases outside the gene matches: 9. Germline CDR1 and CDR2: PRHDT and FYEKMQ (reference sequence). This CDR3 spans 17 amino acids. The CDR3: CASSPQGARSSYNEQFF. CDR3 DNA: TGTGCCAGCAGCCCGCAGGGGGCGCGGAGCTCCTACAATGAGCAGTTCTTC.

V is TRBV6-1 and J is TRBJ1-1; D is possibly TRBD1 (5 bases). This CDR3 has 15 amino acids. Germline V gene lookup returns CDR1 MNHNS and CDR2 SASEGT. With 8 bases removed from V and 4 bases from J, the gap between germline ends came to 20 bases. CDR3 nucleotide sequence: TGTGCCAGCTTCGAGGACACTCTCGCCAGCACTGAAGCTTTCTTT. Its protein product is CASFEDTLASTEAFF.

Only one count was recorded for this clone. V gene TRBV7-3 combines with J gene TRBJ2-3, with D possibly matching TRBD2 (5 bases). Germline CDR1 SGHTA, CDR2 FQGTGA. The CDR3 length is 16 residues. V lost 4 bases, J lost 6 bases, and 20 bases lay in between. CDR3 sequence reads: CASSSSSLRAYDTQYF. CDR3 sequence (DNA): TGTGCCAGCAGCTCTTCTAGCCTCCGGGCGTATGATACGCAGTATTTT.

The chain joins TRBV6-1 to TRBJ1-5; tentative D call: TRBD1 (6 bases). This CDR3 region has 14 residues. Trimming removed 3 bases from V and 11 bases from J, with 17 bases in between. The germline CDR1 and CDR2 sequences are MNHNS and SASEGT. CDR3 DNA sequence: TGTGCCAGCAGTGATGAGGGACATGGTATGGCCCAGCATTTT. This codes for CASSDEGHGMAQHF.

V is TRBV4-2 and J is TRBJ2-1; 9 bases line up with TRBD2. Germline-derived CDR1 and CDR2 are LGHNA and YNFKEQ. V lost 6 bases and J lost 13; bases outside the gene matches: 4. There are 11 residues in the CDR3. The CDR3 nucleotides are TGTGCCAGCAGTAGCGGGGGTGTTCAGTTCTTC. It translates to CASSSGGVQFF.

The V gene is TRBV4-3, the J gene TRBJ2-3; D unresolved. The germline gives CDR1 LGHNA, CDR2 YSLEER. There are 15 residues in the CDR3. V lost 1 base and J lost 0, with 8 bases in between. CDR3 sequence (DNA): TGCGCCAGCAGCCAAGTTCTCTTTAGCACAGATACGCAGTATTTT. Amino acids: CASSQVLFSTDTQYF.